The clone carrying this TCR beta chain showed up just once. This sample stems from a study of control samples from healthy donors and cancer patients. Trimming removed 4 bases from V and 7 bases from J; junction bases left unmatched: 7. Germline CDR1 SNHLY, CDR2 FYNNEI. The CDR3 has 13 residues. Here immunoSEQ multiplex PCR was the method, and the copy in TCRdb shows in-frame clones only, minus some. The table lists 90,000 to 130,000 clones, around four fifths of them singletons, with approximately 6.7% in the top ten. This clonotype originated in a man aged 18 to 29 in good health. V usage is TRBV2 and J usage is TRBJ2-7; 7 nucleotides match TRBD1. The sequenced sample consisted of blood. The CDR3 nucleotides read TGTGCCAGCAGTGTGGGGACAGCCGGGGAGCAGTACTTC. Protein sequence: CASSVGTAGEQYF.